This TCR beta chain is from a study of cytomegalovirus exposure and HLA in healthy donors. About the research overall: Approximately 80 million unique TCRs, all from HLA-typed donors, were included in an early release of the data. Study-wide results and caveats: Cytomegalovirus-associated TCR beta chains were listed, numbering 150 to 200. Cytomegalovirus status was reportedly diagnosed by the classifier with high sensitivity and specificity. There were several of the most significant clusters that appeared linked to common viral pathogens in a later analysis.

In the PCR, 60 Vbeta and 13 Jbeta primers were used. Clones were sequenced by immunoSEQ multiplex PCR, and TCRdb holds only the in-frame ones, with some missing. The sample consists of approximately 280,000 clones, about 90% of them appearing once. With 8 bases clipped from V and 8 bases from J, the junction kept 14 bases outside the gene matches. Looked up from germline, CDR1 is WSHSY and CDR2 is SAAADI. The CDR3 runs 16 residues. Of note for this clone: The antigen is undetermined.

This receptor was taken from a woman aged 18-29 years in good health and CMV-seronegative. This rearrangement joins TRBV10-2 to TRBJ2-1; 11 positions agree with TRBD2. Sequencing was carried out using PBMCs. DNA of the CDR3: TGCGCCAGCTATTCACTCCTAGCGGGGGGTCGCGATGAGCAGTTCTTC. Translating it yields CASYSLLAGGRDEQFF.